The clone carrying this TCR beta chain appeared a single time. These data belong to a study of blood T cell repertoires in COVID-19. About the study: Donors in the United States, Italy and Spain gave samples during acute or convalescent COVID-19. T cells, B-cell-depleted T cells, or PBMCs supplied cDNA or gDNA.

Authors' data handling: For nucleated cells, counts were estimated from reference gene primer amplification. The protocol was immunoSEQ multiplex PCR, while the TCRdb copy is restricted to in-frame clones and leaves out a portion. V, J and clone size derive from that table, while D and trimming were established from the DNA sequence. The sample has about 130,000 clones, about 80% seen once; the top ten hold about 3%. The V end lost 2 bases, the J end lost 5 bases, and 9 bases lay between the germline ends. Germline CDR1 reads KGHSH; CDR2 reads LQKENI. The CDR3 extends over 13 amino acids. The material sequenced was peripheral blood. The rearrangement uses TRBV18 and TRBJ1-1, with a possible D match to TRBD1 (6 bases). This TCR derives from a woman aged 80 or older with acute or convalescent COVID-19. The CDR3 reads CASSPLTGTEAFF. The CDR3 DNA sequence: TGTGCCAGCTCACCATTAACAGGGACTGAAGCTTTCTTT.